The T cell receptor (beta chain) described here comes from a study of cytomegalovirus exposure and HLA in healthy donors. Vbeta (60) and Jbeta (13) primers were used in the PCR. The repertoire was sequenced with immunoSEQ multiplex PCR; TCRdb's copy has only in-frame clones and lacks some. The table records about 110,000 clones, roughly 76% of them present only once. In germline, CDR1 is SEHNR, CDR2 FQNEAQ (reference sequence). V was shortened by 4 bases and J by 7 bases, with 16 bases between the two germline ends. This CDR3 is 14 amino acids long. General observations from the study: High sensitivity and specificity were reportedly achieved when the classifier diagnosed cytomegalovirus status.

As regards this clone: Its target is not known.

This clonotype was obtained from a woman between 50 and 59 years old in good health and CMV-seropositive. The specimen sequenced was PBMCs. The J gene is TRBJ1-1, the V gene TRBV7-9, with unresolved D. CDR3 DNA: TGTGCCAGCAGCTCCCCAGGCCTTCGGGGTGAAGCTTTCTTT. Translating gives CASSSPGLRGEAFF.